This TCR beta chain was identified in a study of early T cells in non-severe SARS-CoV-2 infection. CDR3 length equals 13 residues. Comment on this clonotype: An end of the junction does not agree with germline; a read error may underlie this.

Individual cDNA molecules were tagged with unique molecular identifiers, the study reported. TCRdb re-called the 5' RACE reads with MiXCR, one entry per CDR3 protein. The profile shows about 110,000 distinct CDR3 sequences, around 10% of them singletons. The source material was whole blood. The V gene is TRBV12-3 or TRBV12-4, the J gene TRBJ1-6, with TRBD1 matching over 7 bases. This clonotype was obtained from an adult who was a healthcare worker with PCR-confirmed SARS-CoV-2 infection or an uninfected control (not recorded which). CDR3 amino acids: CASRLASGTVLHF. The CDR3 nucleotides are TGTGCCAGCAGGTTAGCCTCGGGGACAGTTCTCCACTTT.